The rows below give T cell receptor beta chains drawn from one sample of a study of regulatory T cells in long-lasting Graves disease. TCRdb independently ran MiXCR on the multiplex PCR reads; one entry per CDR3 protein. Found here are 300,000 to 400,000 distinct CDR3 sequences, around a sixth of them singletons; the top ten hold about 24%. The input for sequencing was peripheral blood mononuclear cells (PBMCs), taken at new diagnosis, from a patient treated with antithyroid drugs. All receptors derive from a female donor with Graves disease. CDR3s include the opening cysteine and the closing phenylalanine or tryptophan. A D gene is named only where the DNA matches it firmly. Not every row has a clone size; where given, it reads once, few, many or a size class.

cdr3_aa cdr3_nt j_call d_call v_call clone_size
CASSAELTGGVYEQYF TGTGCCAGCAGCGCCGAGTTGACAGGGGGCGTCTACGAGCAGTACTTC TRBJ2-7 TRBD1 TRBV11-1 many
CASTAGTSGYEQYF TGTGCCAGCACCGCCGGGACTAGCGGCTACGAGCAGTACTTC TRBJ2-7 TRBD2 TRBV12-3/TRBV12-4 many
CASSLDAKITDTQYF TGCGCCAGCAGCTTGGATGCCAAGATCACAGATACGCAGTATTTT TRBJ2-3 - TRBV5-1 many
CSATPGLAGFGTSTDTQYF TGCAGTGCGACCCCGGGACTAGCGGGTTTCGGGACTAGCACAGATACGCAGTATTTT TRBJ2-3 TRBD2 TRBV20-1 many
CASKQGSTYNEQFF TGTGCCAGCAAACAGGGCTCCACCTACAATGAGCAGTTCTTC TRBJ2-1 - TRBV7-2 many
CASSDQGVYEQYF TGTGCCAGCAGTGACCAGGGGGTCTACGAGCAGTACTTC TRBJ2-7 TRBD1 TRBV2 many
CSARDGQQPQHF TGCAGTGCTAGAGATGGACAACAGCCCCAGCATTTT TRBJ1-5 - TRBV20-1 -
CASSYSTESGANVLTF TGTGCCAGCAGTTACTCGACAGAGTCTGGGGCCAACGTCCTGACTTTC TRBJ2-6 - TRBV6-5 many
CASSLDGLAGQETQYF TGTGCCAGCAGTTTAGATGGACTAGCGGGGCAAGAGACCCAGTACTTC TRBJ2-5 TRBD2 TRBV27 -
CASSLRTAQSQAQYF TGTGCCAGCAGCTTAAGAACAGCGCAATCCCAAGCCCAGTACTTC TRBJ2-5 - TRBV11-2 many
CASSLVSLGGNTIYF TGTGCCAGCAGCTTAGTATCGCTAGGAGGAAACACCATATATTTT TRBJ1-3 - TRBV7-2 -
CSARDHQREEFYEQYF TGCAGTGCTAGAGATCATCAGCGGGAGGAATTCTACGAGCAGTACTTC TRBJ2-7 TRBD2 TRBV20-1 -
CASSRLGGTAEYGYTF TGCGCCAGCAGCCGGCTTGGTGGGACAGCAGAGTATGGCTACACCTTC TRBJ1-2 TRBD1 TRBV4-1 many
CASSPDRTVYNEQFF TGTGCCAGCAGTCCCGATCGAACAGTCTACAATGAGCAGTTCTTC TRBJ2-1 - TRBV27 many
CASSQGGTYEQYF TGCGCCAGCAGCCAAGGGGGGACCTACGAGCAGTACTTC TRBJ2-7 - TRBV4-1 few
CASSALGQPLEETQYF TGTGCCAGTAGTGCCCTCGGACAGCCTCTCGAAGAGACCCAGTACTTC TRBJ2-5 - TRBV19 -
CASSSQGARYTEAFF TGTGCCAGCAGCAGCCAGGGGGCGCGGTACACTGAAGCTTTCTTT TRBJ1-1 TRBD1 TRBV14 many
CATSDLNRNHGYTF TGTGCCACCAGTGATTTAAACAGGAACCATGGCTACACCTTC TRBJ1-2 - TRBV24-1 many
CASSQVSTPDEKLFF TGTGCCAGCAGCCAAGTATCAACCCCGGATGAAAAACTGTTTTTT TRBJ1-4 - TRBV13 many
CAWTGTESSYEQYF TGTGCCTGGACCGGGACAGAGAGCTCCTACGAGCAGTACTTC TRBJ2-7 TRBD1 TRBV30 many
CASNLFYEQYF TGTGCCAGCAACCTTTTCTACGAGCAGTACTTC TRBJ2-7 - TRBV7-2 few
CASKQGLAAQYEQYF TGCGCCAGTAAACAGGGACTAGCGGCCCAATACGAGCAGTACTTC TRBJ2-7 TRBD2 TRBV5-1 many
CASRTSGGSYNEQFF TGTGCCAGCAGAACCAGCGGGGGTTCCTACAATGAGCAGTTCTTC TRBJ2-1 TRBD2 TRBV2 many
CASSYSLELLGYNEQFF TGTGCCAGCAGTTACAGTCTGGAGCTCTTAGGCTACAATGAGCAGTTCTTC TRBJ2-1 - TRBV6-2/TRBV6-3 many
CASRVTGTTGELFF TGTGCCAGTAGAGTAACAGGAACCACCGGGGAGCTGTTTTTT TRBJ2-2 - TRBV19 many
CASSQAGQTGETQYF TGCGCCAGCAGCCAAGCAGGACAGACCGGAGAGACCCAGTACTTC TRBJ2-5 - TRBV4-1 many
CASRGQGAQPQHF TGTGCCAGCAGGGGACAGGGAGCTCAGCCCCAGCATTTT TRBJ1-5 TRBD1 TRBV12-3/TRBV12-4 many
CASSRKPARMGSHNEQFF TGTGCCAGCAGCCGAAAGCCCGCCCGAATGGGGAGTCACAATGAGCAGTTCTTC TRBJ2-1 - TRBV7-9 -
CASSYDGVGSPLHF TGTGCCAGCAGTTACGACGGCGTTGGTTCACCCCTCCACTTT TRBJ1-6 - TRBV6-2/TRBV6-3 many
CSGGQAAEAFF TGCAGCGGCGGACAGGCGGCTGAAGCTTTCTTT TRBJ1-1 TRBD1 TRBV29-1 -
CASSQRQTYNSPLHF TGTGCCAGCAGCCAACGACAGACCTATAATTCACCCCTCCACTTT TRBJ1-6 - TRBV13 -
CSVVKGITEAFF TGCAGCGTCGTAAAGGGGATCACTGAAGCTTTCTTT TRBJ1-1 - TRBV29-1 many
CASSLFYRTEIYGYTF TGTGCCAGCAGTTTATTTTACCGGACTGAAATCTATGGCTACACCTTC TRBJ1-2 - TRBV28 many
CASRGPPLNTEAFF TGTGCCAGCAGAGGCCCGCCTTTGAACACTGAAGCTTTCTTT TRBJ1-1 - TRBV28 many
CASSLRLRGGRGTDTQYF TGTGCCAGCAGTTTACGGCTAAGAGGCGGGAGAGGCACAGATACGCAGTATTTT TRBJ2-3 TRBD2 TRBV12-3/TRBV12-4 many
CATSRSGGTEINEQFF TGTGCCACCAGCAGGAGTGGTGGGACTGAAATCAATGAGCAGTTCTTC TRBJ2-1 - TRBV15 many
CASSQPRNRRPYNEQFF TGCGCCAGCAGCCAACCCAGGAACAGGAGACCATACAATGAGCAGTTCTTC TRBJ2-1 - TRBV4-1 -
CASSPRGQDNEQFF TGTGCCAGTAGCCCCAGGGGGCAAGACAATGAGCAGTTCTTC TRBJ2-1 TRBD1 TRBV7-9 many
CASSYDGSTEAFF TGTGCCAGCAGTTACGACGGGAGCACTGAAGCTTTCTTT TRBJ1-1 - TRBV6-2/TRBV6-3 many
CASSRTDGNYGYTF TGTGCCAGTAGTAGGACAGACGGCAACTATGGCTACACCTTC TRBJ1-2 - TRBV19 few
CASSLNLAGGPHEQYF TGTGCCAGCAGCTTGAATTTAGCGGGAGGGCCTCACGAGCAGTACTTC TRBJ2-7 TRBD2 TRBV5-4 few
CASRGTSGRANQYF TGTGCCAGCAGAGGGACTAGCGGGAGGGCTAACCAGTACTTC TRBJ2-5 TRBD2 TRBV12-3/TRBV12-4 -
CASSGLGQTLRYEQYF TGTGCCAGCAGTGGGCTTGGACAGACCCTCCGCTACGAGCAGTACTTC TRBJ2-7 - TRBV2 many
CATSAGGYNQPQHF TGTGCCACCAGTGCAGGGGGTTACAATCAGCCCCAGCATTTT TRBJ1-5 TRBD1 TRBV24-1 many
CASGVEEDTQYF TGTGCCTCAGGGGTCGAAGAAGATACGCAGTATTTT TRBJ2-3 - TRBV12-5 -
CASHTEGRGSPLHF TGCGCCAGCCATACTGAGGGGCGGGGATCACCCCTCCACTTT TRBJ1-6 - TRBV5-1 many
CSAKTHSNQPQHF TGCAGTGCTAAGACCCATAGCAATCAGCCCCAGCATTTT TRBJ1-5 - TRBV20-1 -
CASSLQFADSEEAFF TGTGCCAGCAGCTTACAGTTCGCGGACTCCGAAGAAGCTTTCTTT TRBJ1-1 - TRBV7-8 many
CSARDPAGPKGLPETQYF TGCAGTGCTAGAGATCCGGCGGGCCCTAAGGGACTACCAGAGACCCAGTACTTC TRBJ2-5 TRBD2 TRBV20-1 many
CASSAGRATNEKLFF TGTGCCAGCAGCGCCGGCCGAGCAACTAATGAAAAACTGTTTTTT TRBJ1-4 - TRBV9 -
CASRPDRGSTSF TGTGCCAGCAGACCCGACAGGGGATCGACCAGCTTC TRBJ2-7 TRBD1 TRBV2 many
CASSSNDGTSNNEQFF TGTGCCAGCAGCTCCAACGATGGGACATCAAACAATGAGCAGTTCTTC TRBJ2-1 - TRBV7-9 few
CASSQDEETQYF TGCGCCAGCAGCCAAGATGAGGAGACCCAGTACTTC TRBJ2-5 - TRBV4-1 many
CASSFISRGSLDTQYF TGTGCCAGCAGCTTTATATCCCGCGGGAGCTTAGATACGCAGTATTTT TRBJ2-3 TRBD2 TRBV7-3 many
CASSTTGTENYGYTF TGTGCCAGCAGCACCACCGGGACGGAGAACTATGGCTACACCTTC TRBJ1-2 - TRBV7-2 many
CASRQAPAVDTQYF TGCGCCAGTAGGCAAGCGCCTGCGGTAGATACGCAGTATTTT TRBJ2-3 - TRBV5-1 -
CASSLARATGSTGANVLTF TGTGCCAGCAGCTTAGCGAGAGCGACAGGGTCCACTGGGGCCAACGTCCTGACTTTC TRBJ2-6 TRBD1 TRBV11-1 many
CASSDRLAGGDTQYF TGTGCCAGCAGCGACAGACTAGCGGGGGGGGATACGCAGTATTTT TRBJ2-3 TRBD2 TRBV13 many
CASSQQGNEQFF TGCGCCAGCAGCCAACAGGGGAATGAGCAGTTCTTC TRBJ2-1 - TRBV4-1 many